One sample yielded the 2 T cell receptor beta chains listed below, sequenced in a study of cytotoxic CD8 clonotypes in ibrutinib-treated CLL. Generated by immunoSEQ multiplex PCR, the TCRdb table keeps only in-frame clones and is missing some. The sample lists approximately 150,000 clones, more than 70% seen once, with more than 2.5% in the top ten. The starting material was PBMCs, obtained at disease progression, from a patient treated with ibrutinib. The receptors were sampled from a human donor with chronic lymphocytic leukemia.

The rearrangement links TRBV7-6 to TRBJ2-6; D not resolved. The CDR3 is 13 residues long. CDR1 and CDR2 (germline): SGHVS, FNYEAQ. V was pared by 5 bases and J by 0 bases, with 2 bases between. CDR3 loop: CASSNSGANVLTF. The CDR3 coding sequence is TGTGCCAGCAGCAACTCTGGGGCCAACGTCCTGACTTTC.

The chain has TRBV5-1 and TRBJ2-2; the D is unclear. Germline-derived CDR1 and CDR2 are SGHRS and YFSETQ. This CDR3 is built from 16 residues. V lost 2 bases and J 6 bases, leaving 17 bases between the germline ends. The CDR3 reads CASSLASGSLAGELFF. The CDR3 DNA is TGCGCCAGCAGCTTAGCGTCTGGCTCGCTCGCCGGGGAGCTGTTTTTT. The full variable domain, completed using reference TRBV5-1 and TRBJ2-2, is KAGVTQTPRYLIKTRGQQVTLSCSPISGHRSVSWYQQTPGQGLQFLFEYFSETQRNKGNFPGRFSGRQFSNSRSEMNVSTLELGDSALYLCASSLASGSLAGELFFGEGSRLTVL.